This TCR beta chain appears in the sequencing data of a study of blood T cell repertoires in COVID-19. Across the study: Acute and convalescent COVID-19 specimens originated in the United States, Italy and Spain. T cells, B-cell-depleted T cells, or PBMCs provided the cDNA or gDNA that served as material.

The CDR3 has 16 residues. V lost 0 bases to trimming and J lost 4 bases; unmatched junction nucleotides: 2. The germline gives CDR1 SGHTA, CDR2 FQGNSA. Authors' processing steps: Estimation of nucleated cell counts relied on the amplification of reference gene primers. The table came from immunoSEQ multiplex PCR; TCRdb's copy has only in-frame clones and leaves some out. The DNA was the basis for D and trimming; V, J and clone size are from that table. The table records roughly 140,000 clones, about 84% of them present only once. This receptor was taken from a woman older than 75 in a cohort sampled during active or convalescent COVID-19. Input material: peripheral blood. The chain is built from TRBV7-2 and TRBJ2-6, with 8 bases lining up with TRBD1. CDR3 sequence (DNA): TGTGCCAGCAGCTTAGCGACAGGGGTCGGGGCCAACGTCCTGACTTTC. Residues: CASSLATGVGANVLTF.